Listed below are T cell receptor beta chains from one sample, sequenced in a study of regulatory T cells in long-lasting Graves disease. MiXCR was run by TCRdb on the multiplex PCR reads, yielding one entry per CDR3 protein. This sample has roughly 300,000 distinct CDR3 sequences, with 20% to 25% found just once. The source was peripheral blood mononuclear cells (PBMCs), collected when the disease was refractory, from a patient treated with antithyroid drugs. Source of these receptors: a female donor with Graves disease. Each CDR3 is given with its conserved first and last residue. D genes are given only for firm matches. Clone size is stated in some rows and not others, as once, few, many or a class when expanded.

CASSLRGPDTEAFF | TGTGCCAGCAGTCTACGCGGGCCGGACACTGAAGCTTTCTTT | - | TRBV27 | many | TRBJ1-1
CASSLLAGEVETQYF | TGTGCCAGCAGCCTACTAGCGGGAGAGGTAGAGACCCAGTACTTC | TRBD2 | TRBV14 | - | TRBJ2-5
CASSERGGSSYEQYF | TGTGCCAGCAGTGAACGGGGTGGGAGCTCCTACGAGCAGTACTTC | - | TRBV2 | - | TRBJ2-7
CASSVRHGWETQYF | TGTGCCAGCAGTGTACGCCATGGGTGGGAGACCCAGTACTTC | - | TRBV27 | many | TRBJ2-5
CSARDQGEAFF | TGCAGTGCTAGAGATCAGGGGGAAGCTTTCTTT | - | TRBV20-1 | many | TRBJ1-1
CASSEGPDEKLFF | TGTGCCAGCAGCGAGGGGCCGGATGAAAAACTGTTTTTT | - | TRBV6-1 | - | TRBJ1-4
CASSAERGSTYEQYF | TGTGCCAGCAGTGCCGAGCGGGGGAGCACCTACGAGCAGTACTTC | TRBD2 | TRBV7-9 | - | TRBJ2-7
CSGIGQYNQPQHF | TGCAGTGGGATTGGCCAGTACAATCAGCCCCAGCATTTT | - | TRBV20-1 | - | TRBJ1-5
CASVGGTEAFF | TGTGCCAGCGTGGGGGGCACTGAAGCTTTCTTT | - | TRBV2 | - | TRBJ1-1
CASSATVNYGYTF | TGTGCCAGCAGCGCGACAGTTAACTATGGCTACACCTTC | - | TRBV7-8 | - | TRBJ1-2